Listed here are 30 T cell receptor beta chains from one sample, sequenced in a study of T cells after yellow fever vaccination. MiXCR, applied by TCRdb to the 5' RACE reads, yields one record per CDR3 protein. Of under 200,000 distinct CDR3 sequences in the sample, around 10% are singletons; the top ten hold less than 40%. Specimen: CD8+ T cells sorted from PBMCs, collected 15 days after the yellow fever booster vaccination. These TCRs come from a man in his late teens or twenties who received the YFV17D yellow fever vaccine.

This clonotype was recorded a few times. The chain has TRBV13 and TRBJ1-1; D not certain. Per germline, CDR1 PRHDT and CDR2 FYEKMQ (reference sequence). The V end lost 5 bases, the J end lost 5 bases, and 9 bases lay between the germline ends. This CDR3 has 12 residues. This CDR3 reads CASSPHTTEAFF. The CDR3 DNA reads TGTGCCAGCAGCCCTCACACAACTGAAGCTTTCTTT.

This clonotype was counted a few times. This chain connects TRBV4-1 to TRBJ2-7, with 7 bases matching TRBD1. Germline loops: CDR1 MGHRA, CDR2 YSYEKL. The CDR3 has 16 residues. The ends lost 3 bases at V and 0 bases at J; junction bases unmatched: 8. CDR3 DNA sequence: TGCGCCAGCAGCCAGGCCGGGACAGATAGCTCCTACGAGCAGTACGTC. This sequence encodes CASSQAGTDSSYEQYV.

The gene calls are TRBV9 and TRBJ2-3; 10 bases match TRBD2. The CDR3 sequence is 15 residues long. J gave up 6 bases and V 0 bases, and 4 bases lay outside the gene matches. The germline V gene has CDR1 SGDLS and CDR2 YYNGEE. CDR3 sequence: CASSVGLAGVDTQYF. The CDR3 DNA sequence: TGTGCCAGCAGCGTAGGTCTAGCGGGGGTGGATACGCAGTATTTT.

This clonotype was found a few times. The gene calls are TRBV11-2 and TRBJ2-3; the D gene is possibly TRBD2 (7 bases). The CDR3 runs to 17 residues. Trimming removed 0 bases at V and 1 base at J, with 14 bases between. Germline lookup yields CDR1 SGHAT and CDR2 FQNNGV. The CDR3 DNA follows: TGTGCCAGCAGCTTAGACTCGGGGGGCTGGGGCACAGATACGCAGTATTTT. This encodes CASSLDSGGWGTDTQYF.

The chain links TRBV9 to TRBJ2-3; tentatively, D is TRBD1 (5 bases). The V end lost 4 bases, the J end lost 5 bases, and 17 bases lay between the germline ends. The CDR3 runs to 15 residues. Germline CDR1 reads SGDLS; CDR2 reads YYNGEE. This CDR3 is CASSHWGREGDTQYF. The CDR3, as DNA: TGTGCCAGCAGCCACTGGGGCAGGGAAGGAGATACGCAGTATTTT.

The sample holds a few counts of this clonotype. J is TRBJ2-1 and V is TRBV5-1; 8 bases align to TRBD2. Germline CDR1 is SGHRS and CDR2 is YFSETQ. There are 15 residues in the CDR3. V shed 2 bases and J 9 bases; nucleotides not matched to a gene: 10. As DNA, the CDR3 is TGCGCCAGCAGCTTTACCCGGGGGGGCCGTAGTGAGCAGTTCTTC. Translated, it gives CASSFTRGGRSEQFF.

This clonotype has at least ten counts. V and J are TRBV6-2 or TRBV6-3 and TRBJ2-6; D unresolved. The CDR3 has 16 residues. Germline V gene lookup returns CDR1 MNHEY and CDR2 SVGEGT. V was shortened by 3 bases and J by 2 bases, with 11 bases between the two germline ends. The CDR3 DNA reads as TGTGCCAGCAGTTATTTTGCTGGGACTGGGGCCAACGTCCTGACTTTC. Encoded protein: CASSYFAGTGANVLTF.

This clonotype was seen only a few times. The chain couples TRBV7-7 to TRBJ2-1; no definite D call. The germline V gene encodes CDR1 SSHAT and CDR2 FNYEAQ (reference sequence). This CDR3 is 13 amino acids long. Trimming removed 2 bases at V and 7 bases at J, with 9 bases between. For the CDR3, the DNA is TGTGCCAGCAGCTTAAGGCTGGGGAATGAGCAGTTCTTC. Amino acid sequence: CASSLRLGNEQFF.

The chain employs TRBV23-1 and TRBJ2-7; D is undetermined. TRBV23-1 counts as an open reading frame of uncertain function. V dropped 0 bases and J dropped 4 bases, with 7 bases sitting between them. The CDR3 spans 13 residues. The CDR3 nucleotides are TGCGCCAGCAGTCAATCATCCGGGTACGAGCAGTACGTC. The encoded protein is CASSQSSGYEQYV.

The V and J genes are TRBV7-9 and TRBJ2-7; the match to TRBD1 covers 8 bases. Germline trimming cut 2 bases from V and 6 bases from J; bases unmatched to any gene: 9. The CDR3 is 15 residues long. The germline gives CDR1 SEHNR, CDR2 FQNEAQ (reference sequence). The CDR3 reads CASSLRGQALSEQYF. The CDR3 DNA sequence: TGTGCCAGCAGCTTAAGGGGACAGGCGTTAAGCGAGCAGTACTTC.

Many counts were recorded for this clonotype. This CDR3 is CASSQTGKTGDDYQPQHF. CDR3 in DNA: TGCGCCAGCAGCCAAACTGGAAAGACAGGGGACGATTATCAGCCCCAGCATTTT. The V and J genes are TRBV4-3 and TRBJ1-5; 8 bases fit TRBD1. The CDR3 length is 18 residues. CDR1 is LGHNA, CDR2 YSLEER, per germline. V lost 2 bases, J lost 5 bases, and 14 bases stayed unmatched.

The rearrangement uses TRBV9 and TRBJ2-3; D is possibly TRBD2 (7 bases). The V gene lost 0 bases and the J gene lost 5 bases, with 13 bases spanning the gap. The V gene's germline CDR1 is SGDLS and CDR2 YYNGEE. The CDR3 has 15 residues. CDR3 protein: CASSVDAGAGDTQYF. CDR3 DNA: TGTGCCAGCAGCGTAGATGCGGGGGCGGGAGATACGCAGTATTTT.

This clonotype was detected only a few times. This chain joins TRBV6-6 and TRBJ1-2; D call uncertain. CDR1 and CDR2 from the germline V gene are MNHNY and SVGAGI (reference sequence). V shed 2 bases and J shed 0 bases, with 13 bases lying between them. The CDR3 has 16 amino acids. As DNA, the CDR3 is TGTGCCAGCAGTTACCTTCCTGCGTCGACTAACTATGGCTACACCTTC. It encodes CASSYLPASTNYGYTF.

CDR3 DNA: TGTGCCAGCTCAACGGGGGTAAACCTCTACGAGCAGTACGTC. Amino acid sequence: CASSTGVNLYEQYV. The chain uses TRBV6-2 or TRBV6-3 and TRBJ2-7; D might be TRBD2 (6 bases). Trimming removed 8 bases from V and 3 bases from J, with 17 bases in between. CDR1 is MNHEY and CDR2 is SVGEGT in the germline V gene. The CDR3 runs to 14 residues.

This clonotype occurred a few times. This chain uses TRBV28 with TRBJ2-1; D not resolved. CDR1 MDHEN and CDR2 SYDVKM come from the germline V gene. The CDR3 is 16 residues long. Between the trimmed V and J ends, which lost 1 base and 6 bases, there was a span of 16 bases. In DNA form, the CDR3 reads TGTGCCAGCAGTTTATTAGGCGACTCCCAGGTCAATGAGCAGTTCTTC. Translation: CASSLLGDSQVNEQFF.

At least ten counts were recorded for this clonotype. The J gene is TRBJ2-3, the V gene TRBV24-1; D is unclear. Germline CDR1 is KGHDR and CDR2 is SFDVKD. Trimming shortened V by 8 bases and J by 1 base, and 9 bases separated the two germline ends. This CDR3 has 13 residues. The CDR3 sequence is CATNLQRTDTQYF. The CDR3 DNA reads TGTGCCACCAACTTACAGCGCACAGATACGCAGTATTTT.

CDR3 bases: TGCAGCGTTGAAGGGGCCAATGAGCAGTTCTTC. It is translated as CSVEGANEQFF. The V and J genes are TRBV29-1 and TRBJ2-1; D remains unclear. This CDR3 has 11 amino acids. V was shortened by 1 base and J by 6 bases, with 4 bases between the two germline ends. Germline V gene sequence: CDR1 SQVTM, CDR2 ANQGSEA.

This clonotype was detected only a few times. The chain employs TRBV7-8 and TRBJ2-5; 12 bases map to TRBD2. The CDR3 has 15 amino acids. The V gene end was trimmed by 0 bases and the J gene end by 7 bases; junction bases not matched to a gene: 3. The germline V gene encodes CDR1 SGHVS and CDR2 FQNEAQ. CDR3 in DNA: TGTGCCAGCAGCTTAGCACTAGCGGGGGGCCTGACCCAGTACTTC. Residues: CASSLALAGGLTQYF.

In its sample, this clonotype was seen a few times. This chain connects TRBV7-9 to TRBJ2-5; 9 nucleotides match TRBD1. Losses at the gene ends were 5 bases for V and 4 bases for J; bases not matched to a gene: 8. Germline V gives CDR1 SEHNR, CDR2 FQNEAQ (reference sequence). This CDR3 contains 15 residues. CDR3 coding DNA: TGTGCCAGCAGCCCCCCGACGGACAGGGGAGAGACCCAGTACTTC. Its translation: CASSPPTDRGETQYF.

This clonotype came up a few times. The V call is TRBV14, the J call TRBJ2-3; D is perhaps TRBD1 or TRBD2 (6 bases each). The V and J ends lost 0 bases and 9 bases respectively, with 19 bases between them. Germline CDR1 SGHDN, CDR2 FVKESK. CDR3 length equals 16 residues. The CDR3 sequence is CASSQDIGSHGGTQYF. The CDR3, as DNA: TGTGCCAGCAGCCAAGATATAGGGTCCCACGGGGGCACGCAGTATTTT. Drawing the rest from reference TRBV14 and TRBJ2-3, the complete variable domain is EAGVTQFPSHSVIEKGQTVTLRCDPISGHDNLYWYRRVMGKEIKFLLHFVKESKQDESGMPNNRFLAERTGGTYSTLKVQPAELEDSGVYFCASSQDIGSHGGTQYFGPGTRLTVL.

V usage is TRBV20-1 and J usage is TRBJ1-1, with D perhaps matching TRBD1 (6 bases). With 2 bases removed from V and 1 base from J, the gap between germline ends came to 11 bases. Germline V gene data show CDR1 as DFQATT and CDR2 as SNEGSKA (reference sequence). This CDR3 has 14 residues. The DNA of the CDR3 is TGCAGTGCTAGAACCACAGGGACGAACACTGAAGCTTTCTTT. It codes for CSARTTGTNTEAFF.

This clonotype was counted only a few times. The chain links TRBV27 to TRBJ1-1, with D possibly being TRBD1 (5 bases). Germline values: CDR1 MNHEY, CDR2 SMNVEV (reference sequence). V was shortened by 4 bases and J by 0 bases, with 15 bases between the two germline ends. This CDR3 spans 16 amino acids. CDR3 DNA: TGTGCCAGCAGTTCATTTCAAAGGGGAGTGAACACTGAAGCTTTCTTT. Translating it yields CASSSFQRGVNTEAFF.

This clonotype was counted many times. This chain connects TRBV27 to TRBJ2-3; D gene unclear. The CDR3 contains 13 residues. Germline V CDR1 and CDR2: MNHEY, SMNVEV (reference sequence). The V gene lost 5 bases and the J gene lost 4 bases, with 10 bases spanning the gap. The CDR3 region is CASSPPLSDTQYF. The CDR3 DNA reads TGTGCCAGCAGTCCGCCATTGTCAGATACGCAGTATTTT.

This chain links TRBV6-5 with TRBJ2-1; D may be TRBD2 (5 bases). The CDR3 has 17 amino acids. V dropped 6 bases and J dropped 4 bases, with 22 bases sitting between them. Germline V CDR1 and CDR2: MNHEY, SVGAGI. CDR3 amino acids: CASRNLLEGARYNEQFF. CDR3 coding DNA: TGTGCCAGCAGAAACCTCCTCGAGGGCGCGAGATACAATGAGCAGTTCTTC.

V is TRBV5-1 and J is TRBJ1-2; D gene uncertain. V was shortened by 0 bases and J by 4 bases, with 10 bases between the two germline ends. CDR3 length: 14 residues. Germline assignment: CDR1 SGHRS and CDR2 YFSETQ. DNA for the CDR3: TGCGCCAGCAGCTTGGACGGACTGAGCTATGGCTACACCTTC. The encoded protein is CASSLDGLSYGYTF. The full variable domain, with the rest looked up from reference TRBV5-1 and TRBJ1-2, is KAGVTQTPRYLIKTRGQQVTLSCSPISGHRSVSWYQQTPGQGLQFLFEYFSETQRNKGNFPGRFSGRQFSNSRSEMNVSTLELGDSALYLCASSLDGLSYGYTFGSGTRLTVV.

The V call is TRBV15, the J call TRBJ1-1; maybe TRBD1 (5 bases). The germline gives CDR1 LNHNV, CDR2 YYDKDF (reference sequence). The CDR3 spans 14 residues. V lost 0 bases and J 8 bases, leaving 13 bases between the germline ends. CDR3 amino acids: CATSRDLGTGEAFF. CDR3 DNA sequence: TGTGCCACCAGCAGAGATCTAGGGACGGGGGAAGCTTTCTTT.

V gene TRBV4-1 combines with J gene TRBJ2-2; D unresolved. The CDR3 covers 15 residues. The V end was cut by 1 base, the J end by 4 bases, with 10 bases between. Germline V gene sequence: CDR1 MGHRA, CDR2 YSYEKL. The CDR3 sequence: CASSQGILATGELFF. DNA for the CDR3: TGCGCCAGCAGCCAAGGTATCCTGGCCACCGGGGAGCTGTTTTTT.

In this sample, this clonotype turned up a few times. The chain has TRBV5-5 and TRBJ1-2, with D unclear. V was trimmed by 4 bases and J by 7 bases, leaving 11 bases between them. This CDR3 has 12 amino acids. The V gene's germline CDR1 is SGHKS and CDR2 YYEKEE (reference sequence). CDR3 nucleotides: TGTGCCAGCAGCCCAGCCCCGCTTGGCTACACCTTC. This translates into CASSPAPLGYTF.

The chain links TRBV7-2 to TRBJ2-5; no firm D call. CDR1 and CDR2 (germline): SGHTA, FQGNSA. Trimming took 2 bases from V and 5 from J, leaving 6 bases between them. This CDR3 is 12 amino acids long. The CDR3 here is CASSLTEETQYF. CDR3 nucleotides: TGTGCCAGCAGCTTAACAGAGGAGACCCAGTACTTC.

There are a few counts of this clonotype. The rearrangement links TRBV4-1 to TRBJ1-1; D unresolved. From germline, CDR1 is MGHRA and CDR2 YSYEKL. The CDR3 has 14 residues. Trimming cost V 1 base and J 5 bases, with 11 bases left between them. CDR3 nucleotide sequence: TGCGCCAGCAGCCAAGGGGGAGTGGGTACTGAAGCTTTCTTT. Translating gives CASSQGGVGTEAFF.